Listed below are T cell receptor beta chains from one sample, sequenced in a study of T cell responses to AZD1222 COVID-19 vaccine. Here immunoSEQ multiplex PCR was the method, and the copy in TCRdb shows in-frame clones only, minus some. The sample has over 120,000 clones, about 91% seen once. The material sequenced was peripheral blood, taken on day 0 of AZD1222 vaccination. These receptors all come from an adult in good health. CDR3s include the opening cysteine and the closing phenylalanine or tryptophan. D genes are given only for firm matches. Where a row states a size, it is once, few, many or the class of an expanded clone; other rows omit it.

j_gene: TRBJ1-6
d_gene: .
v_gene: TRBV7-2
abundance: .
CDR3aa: CASSDLGPAESTYNSPLHF
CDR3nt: TGTGCCAGCAGCGATTTAGGGCCCGCTGAATCCACCTATAATTCACCCCTCCACTTT

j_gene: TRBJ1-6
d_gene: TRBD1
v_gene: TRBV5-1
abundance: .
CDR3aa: CASSQRGQGDSPLHF
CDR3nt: TGCGCCAGCAGCCAAAGGGGACAGGGCGATTCACCCCTCCACTTT

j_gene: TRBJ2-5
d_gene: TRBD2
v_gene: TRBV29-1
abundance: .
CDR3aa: CSASAGGQETQYF
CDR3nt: TGCAGCGCGTCAGCGGGGGGTCAAGAGACCCAGTACTTC

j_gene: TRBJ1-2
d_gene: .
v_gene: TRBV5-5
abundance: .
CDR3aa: CASSSVQGYGYTF
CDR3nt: TGTGCCAGCAGCTCCGTTCAGGGCTATGGCTACACCTTC

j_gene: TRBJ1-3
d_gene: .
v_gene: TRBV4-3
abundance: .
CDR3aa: CASSQAYMGQAPWNTIYF
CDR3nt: TGCGCCAGCAGCCAAGCCTACATGGGGCAGGCGCCTTGGAACACCATATATTTT

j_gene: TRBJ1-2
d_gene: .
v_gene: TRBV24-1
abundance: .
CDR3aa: CATSEDSSLLGYTF
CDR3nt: TGTGCCACCAGTGAAGACTCCTCCCTGCTCGGCTACACCTTC

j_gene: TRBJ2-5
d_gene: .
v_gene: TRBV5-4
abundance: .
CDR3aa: CASSLAMDRETQYF
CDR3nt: TGTGCCAGCAGCTTGGCCATGGACCGCGAGACCCAGTACTTC

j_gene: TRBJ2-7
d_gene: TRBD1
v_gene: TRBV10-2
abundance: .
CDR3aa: CASSDRQGNYEQYF
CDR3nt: TGCGCCAGCAGTGATAGACAGGGGAACTACGAGCAGTACTTC

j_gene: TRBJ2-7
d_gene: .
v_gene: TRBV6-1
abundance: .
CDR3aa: CASSDPRGYEQYF
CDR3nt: TGTGCCAGCAGTGACCCCAGGGGCTACGAGCAGTACTTC

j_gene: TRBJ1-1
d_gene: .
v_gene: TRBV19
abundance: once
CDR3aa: CASSIGVRNTEAFF
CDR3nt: TGTGCCAGTAGTATCGGGGTTCGGAACACTGAAGCTTTCTTT

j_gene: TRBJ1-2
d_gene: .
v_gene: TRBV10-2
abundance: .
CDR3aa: CASSESGTYGYTF
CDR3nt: TGCGCCAGCAGTGAGTCGGGGACCTATGGCTACACCTTC

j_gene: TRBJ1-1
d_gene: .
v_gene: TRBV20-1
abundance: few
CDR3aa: CSASPFVNTEAFF
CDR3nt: TGCAGTGCTAGTCCCTTTGTGAACACTGAAGCTTTCTTT

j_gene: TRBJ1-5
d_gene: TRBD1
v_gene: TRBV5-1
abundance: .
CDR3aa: CASSSQGARDQPQHF
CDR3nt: TGCGCCAGCAGCTCACAGGGGGCGAGGGATCAGCCCCAGCATTTT

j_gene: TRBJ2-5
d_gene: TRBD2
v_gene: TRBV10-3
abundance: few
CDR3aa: CAISDPRLAGGQETQYF
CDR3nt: TGTGCCATCAGTGACCCCCGACTAGCGGGGGGGCAAGAGACCCAGTACTTC

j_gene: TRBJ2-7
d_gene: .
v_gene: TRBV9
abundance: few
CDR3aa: CASSATGTYVDEQYF
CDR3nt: TGTGCCAGCAGCGCCACCGGGACGTACGTCGACGAGCAGTACTTC

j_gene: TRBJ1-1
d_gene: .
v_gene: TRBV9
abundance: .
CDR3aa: CASSVARGGGRNTEAFF
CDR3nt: TGTGCCAGCAGCGTAGCCAGGGGAGGAGGGCGTAACACTGAAGCTTTCTTT

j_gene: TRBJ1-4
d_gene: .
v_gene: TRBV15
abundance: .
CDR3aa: CATSRQLIGRAEKLFF
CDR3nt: TGTGCCACCAGCAGACAGTTGATAGGGAGGGCCGAAAAACTGTTTTTT

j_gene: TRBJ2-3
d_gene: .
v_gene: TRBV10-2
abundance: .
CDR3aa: CASSESGGFTDTQYF
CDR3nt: TGCGCCAGCAGTGAGTCTGGCGGATTCACAGATACGCAGTATTTT

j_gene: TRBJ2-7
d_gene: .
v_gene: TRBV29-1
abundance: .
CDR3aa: CSVEGVKTYEQYF
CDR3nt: TGCAGCGTTGAAGGTGTCAAAACCTACGAGCAGTACTTC

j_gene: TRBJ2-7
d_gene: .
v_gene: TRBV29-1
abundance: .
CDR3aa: CSVGLDYEQYF
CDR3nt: TGCAGCGTTGGTTTGGATTACGAGCAGTACTTC

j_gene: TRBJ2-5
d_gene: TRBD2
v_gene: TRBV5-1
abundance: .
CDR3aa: CASSPGLAGARQETQYF
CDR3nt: TGCGCCAGCAGCCCGGGACTAGCGGGGGCCCGCCAAGAGACCCAGTACTTC

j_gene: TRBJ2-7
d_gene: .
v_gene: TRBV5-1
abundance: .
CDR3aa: CASSLGQGLSTRDYEQYF
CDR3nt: TGCGCCAGCAGCTTGGGACAGGGACTTTCGACCCGGGACTACGAGCAGTACTTC

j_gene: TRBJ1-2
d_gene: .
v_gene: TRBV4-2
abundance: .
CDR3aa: CAGSPPGNNYGYTF
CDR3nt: TGTGCCGGCAGCCCACCTGGCAATAACTATGGCTACACCTTC

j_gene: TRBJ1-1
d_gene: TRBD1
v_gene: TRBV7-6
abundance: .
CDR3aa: CASSGTGGAFTEAFF
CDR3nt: TGTGCCAGCAGCGGAACAGGGGGCGCGTTCACTGAAGCTTTCTTT

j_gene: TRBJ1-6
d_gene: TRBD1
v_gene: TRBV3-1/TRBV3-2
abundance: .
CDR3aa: CASSQTRQGAYNSPLHF
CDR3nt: TGTGCCAGCAGCCAGACTAGACAGGGGGCTTACAATTCACCCCTCCACTTT

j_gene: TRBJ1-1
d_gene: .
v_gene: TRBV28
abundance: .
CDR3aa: CAAFGGGIRTEAFF
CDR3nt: TGTGCCGCCTTTGGGGGGGGAATAAGGACTGAAGCTTTCTTT

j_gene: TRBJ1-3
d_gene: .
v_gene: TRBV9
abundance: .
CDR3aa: CASNRGLSSGNTIYF
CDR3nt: TGTGCCAGCAACCGAGGGCTTAGCTCTGGAAACACCATATATTTT

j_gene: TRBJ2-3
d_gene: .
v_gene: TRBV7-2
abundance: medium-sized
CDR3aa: CASSLYQAGRYTQYF
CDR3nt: TGTGCCAGCAGCCTTTATCAGGCGGGGAGGTATACGCAGTATTTT

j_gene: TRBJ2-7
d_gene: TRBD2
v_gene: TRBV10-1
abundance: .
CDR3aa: CASSVGRGLAGEQYF
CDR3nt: TGCGCCAGCAGTGTCGGGAGGGGACTAGCAGGCGAGCAGTACTTC

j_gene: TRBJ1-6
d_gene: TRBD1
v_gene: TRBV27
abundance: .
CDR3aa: CASITGGNRNSPLHF
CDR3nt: TGTGCCAGCATTACAGGGGGCAATCGGAATTCACCCCTCCACTTT

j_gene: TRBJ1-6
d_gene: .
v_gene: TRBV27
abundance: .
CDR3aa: CASSHQRNSPLHF
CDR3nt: TGTGCCAGCAGTCATCAGAGGAATTCACCCCTCCACTTT

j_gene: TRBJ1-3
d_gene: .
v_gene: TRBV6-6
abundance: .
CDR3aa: CASSQTPLSGNTIYF
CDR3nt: TGTGCCAGCAGCCAAACACCGCTCTCTGGAAACACCATATATTTT

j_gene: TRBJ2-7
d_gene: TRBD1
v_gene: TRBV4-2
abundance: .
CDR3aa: CASSQPGQGVYEQYF
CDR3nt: TGTGCCAGCAGCCAACCGGGACAGGGGGTATACGAGCAGTACTTC

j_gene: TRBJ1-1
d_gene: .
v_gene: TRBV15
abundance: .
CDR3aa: CATRQGMNTEAFF
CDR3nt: TGTGCCACCCGGCAGGGCATGAACACTGAAGCTTTCTTT

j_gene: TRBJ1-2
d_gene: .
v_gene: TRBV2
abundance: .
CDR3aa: CASSEPAQGNYGYTF
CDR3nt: TGTGCCAGCAGTGAACCGGCACAGGGTAACTATGGCTACACCTTC

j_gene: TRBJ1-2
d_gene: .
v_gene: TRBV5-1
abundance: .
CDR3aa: CASSFEGGTNYGYTF
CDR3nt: TGCGCCAGCAGCTTCGAGGGGGGAACTAACTATGGCTACACCTTC

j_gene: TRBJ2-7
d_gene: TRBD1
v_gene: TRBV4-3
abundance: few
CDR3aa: CASSQDQGVAYEQYF
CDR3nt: TGCGCCAGCAGCCAAGATCAGGGGGTCGCCTACGAGCAGTACTTC

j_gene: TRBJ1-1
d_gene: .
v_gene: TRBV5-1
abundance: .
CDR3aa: CASSLAFAGGDGNTEAFF
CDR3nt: TGCGCCAGCAGCTTGGCCTTTGCGGGGGGCGATGGTAACACTGAAGCTTTCTTT

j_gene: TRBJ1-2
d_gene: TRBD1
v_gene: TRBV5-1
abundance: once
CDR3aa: CASSLAPGGAGGYTF
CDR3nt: TGCGCCAGCAGCTTGGCACCAGGGGGCGCGGGGGGCTACACCTTC

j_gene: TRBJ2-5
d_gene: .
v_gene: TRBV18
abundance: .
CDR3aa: CASSPNPAGFQETQYF
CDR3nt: TGTGCCAGCTCACCAAATCCGGCCGGATTCCAAGAGACCCAGTACTTC

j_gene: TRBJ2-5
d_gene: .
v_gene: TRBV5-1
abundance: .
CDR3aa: CASTGTRTQETQYF
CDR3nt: TGCGCCAGCACGGGGACAAGGACCCAAGAGACCCAGTACTTC

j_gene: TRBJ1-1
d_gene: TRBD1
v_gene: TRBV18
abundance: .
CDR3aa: CASSPGTDTEAFF
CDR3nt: TGTGCCAGCTCACCAGGGACAGACACTGAAGCTTTCTTT

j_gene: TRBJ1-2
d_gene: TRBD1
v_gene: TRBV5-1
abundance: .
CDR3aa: CASSLGRWQGANYGYTF
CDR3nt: TGCGCCAGCAGCTTGGGTCGCTGGCAGGGGGCGAACTATGGCTACACCTTC

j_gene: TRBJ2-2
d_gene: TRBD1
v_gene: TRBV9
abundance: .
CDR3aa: CAVSTGVNTGELFF
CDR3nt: TGTGCCGTGTCGACAGGGGTCAACACCGGGGAGCTGTTTTTT

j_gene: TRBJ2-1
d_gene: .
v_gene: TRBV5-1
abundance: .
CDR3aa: CASSLELAGVDEQFF
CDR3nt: TGCGCCAGCAGCTTGGAATTGGCAGGGGTTGATGAGCAGTTCTTC

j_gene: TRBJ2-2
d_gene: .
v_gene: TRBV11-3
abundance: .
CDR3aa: CASSLDLSTGELFF
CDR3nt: TGTGCCAGCAGCTTAGATCTGTCCACCGGGGAGCTGTTTTTT

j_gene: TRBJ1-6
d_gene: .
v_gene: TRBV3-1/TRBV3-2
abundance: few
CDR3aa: CASSQVGGASYNSPLHF
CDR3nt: TGTGCCAGCAGCCAGGTCGGGGGGGCTTCCTATAATTCACCCCTCCACTTT

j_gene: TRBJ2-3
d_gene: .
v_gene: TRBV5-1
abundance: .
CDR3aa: CASSLGAGPTSTDTQYF
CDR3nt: TGCGCCAGCAGCTTGGGTGCAGGGCCCACTAGCACAGATACGCAGTATTTT

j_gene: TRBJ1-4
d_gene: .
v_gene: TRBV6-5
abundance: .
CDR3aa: CASSSTGLSIPEKLFF
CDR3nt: TGTGCCAGCAGTTCTACCGGGCTATCAATCCCCGAAAAACTGTTTTTT

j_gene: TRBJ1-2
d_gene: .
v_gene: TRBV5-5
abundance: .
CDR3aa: CASTGRGYGYTF
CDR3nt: TGTGCCAGCACGGGGAGGGGATATGGCTACACCTTC

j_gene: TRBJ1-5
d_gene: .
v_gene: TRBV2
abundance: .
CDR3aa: CASRTGTRNQPQHF
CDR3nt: TGTGCCAGCAGAACCGGGACGCGCAATCAGCCCCAGCATTTT

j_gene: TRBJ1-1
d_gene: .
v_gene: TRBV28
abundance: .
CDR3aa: CASGGIMNTEAFF
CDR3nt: TGTGCCAGCGGGGGGATTATGAACACTGAAGCTTTCTTT

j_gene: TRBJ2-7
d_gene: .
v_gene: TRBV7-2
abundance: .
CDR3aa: CASSTRSTRTTYEQYF
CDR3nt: TGTGCCAGCAGCACCCGCTCGACTAGAACCACCTACGAGCAGTACTTC

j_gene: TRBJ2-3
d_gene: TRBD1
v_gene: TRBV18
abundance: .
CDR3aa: CASSPGLGQPSTDTQYF
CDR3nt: TGTGCCAGCTCACCAGGATTGGGACAGCCAAGCACAGATACGCAGTATTTT

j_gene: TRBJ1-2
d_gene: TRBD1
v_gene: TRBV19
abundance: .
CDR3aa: CASSIRQGHGYTF
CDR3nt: TGTGCCAGTAGTATCCGACAGGGTCATGGCTACACCTTC

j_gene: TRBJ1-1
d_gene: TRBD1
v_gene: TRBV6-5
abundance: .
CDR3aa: CASSRDRGEAFF
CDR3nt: TGTGCCAGCAGTCGAGACAGGGGAGAAGCTTTCTTT

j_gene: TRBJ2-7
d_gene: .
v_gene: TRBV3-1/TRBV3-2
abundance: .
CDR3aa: CASSQLDRPSYEQYF
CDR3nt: TGTGCCAGCAGCCAACTCGACAGGCCATCCTACGAGCAGTACTTC

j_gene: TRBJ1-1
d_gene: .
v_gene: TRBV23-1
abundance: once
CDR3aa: CASSQPGRVEAFF
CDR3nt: TGCGCCAGCAGTCAGCCCGGACGGGTAGAAGCTTTCTTT

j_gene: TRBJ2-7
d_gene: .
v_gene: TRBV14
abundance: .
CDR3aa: CASSQEGGAVGYEQYF
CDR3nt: TGTGCCAGCAGCCAAGAAGGTGGGGCGGTGGGGTACGAGCAGTACTTC